The 23 T cell receptor beta chains listed next were all sequenced from one sample in a study of blood T cell repertoires in COVID-19. Assay: immunoSEQ multiplex PCR; the TCRdb copy retains only in-frame clones and omits some. There are some 520,000 clones in the sample; roughly nine tenths occur only once, and approximately 0.9% lies in the top ten. Sample: peripheral blood. These receptor sequences come from a man aged 18 to 35 with COVID-19, enrolled during active disease.

The V and J genes are TRBV11-3 and TRBJ2-3, with 10 bases lining up with TRBD2. Germline V gene data show CDR1 as SGHNT and CDR2 as YENEEA. The junction had 10 bases not matched to a gene; V was cut back by 5 bases and J by 8 bases. CDR3 size: 15 residues. CDR3 protein: CASSASGRADGTQYF. As DNA, the CDR3 is TGTGCCAGCAGCGCCAGCGGGAGGGCCGACGGTACGCAGTATTTT. Looking up the rest from reference TRBV11-3 and TRBJ2-3 gives the full variable domain: EAGVVQSPRYKIIEKKQPVAFWCNPISGHNTLYWYLQNLGQGPELLIRYENEEAVDDSQLPKDRFSAERLKGVDSTLKIQPAELGDSAVYLCASSASGRADGTQYFGPGTRLTVL.

CDR3 residues: CASSPLGLSIMNTEAFF. In nucleotides, the CDR3 is TGTGCCAGCAGTCCACTAGGCCTTTCGATTATGAACACTGAAGCTTTCTTT. The rearrangement links TRBV27 to TRBJ1-1; D is uncertain. Trimming removed 5 bases at V and 0 bases at J, with 19 bases between. The CDR3 has 17 amino acids. Looked up from germline, CDR1 is MNHEY and CDR2 is SMNVEV (reference sequence).

Regarding this clone: At the DNA level, this CDR3 is encoded by other sequences in the same sample as well. The CDR3 is CASSIGTSGYNEQFF. The CDR3 DNA follows: TGTGCCAGTAGTATTGGCACTAGCGGGTACAATGAGCAGTTCTTC. This sequence joins TRBV19 and TRBJ2-1; 9 nucleotides align to TRBD2. J was trimmed by 4 bases and V by 3 bases; bases with no gene match: 4. The CDR3 has 15 amino acids. Germline-derived CDR1 and CDR2 are LNHDA and SQIVND (reference sequence).

This chain uses TRBV4-1 with TRBJ2-3; 10 bases agree with TRBD1. This CDR3 is built from 16 residues. Losses at the gene ends were 4 bases for V and 1 base for J; bases not matched to a gene: 5. Germline CDR1 reads MGHRA; CDR2 reads YSYEKL. The CDR3 loop is CASSPIGTGGTDTQYF. Written as DNA, the CDR3 is TGCGCCAGCAGCCCGATCGGGACAGGGGGCACAGATACGCAGTATTTT.

V and J are TRBV6-5 and TRBJ2-1; TRBD2 matches at 8 bases. The length of the CDR3 is 14 residues. Germline CDR1 and CDR2: MNHEY and SVGAGI. V lost 6 bases and J lost 12; bases outside the gene matches: 13. The CDR3 nucleotides read TGTGCCAGCAGGATGAAGCGGGAGCTGTTTGGGCAGTTCTTC. This gives the protein CASRMKRELFGQFF.

This clone appeared once. J is TRBJ1-1 and V is TRBV7-9; D remains unclear. Germline V gene lookup returns CDR1 SEHNR and CDR2 FQNEAQ (reference sequence). The CDR3 extends over 13 amino acids. V was trimmed by 6 bases and J by 6 bases, leaving 14 bases between them. CDR3 sequence: CASSSASGSEAFF. In DNA, the CDR3 is TGTGCCAGCAGTTCTGCCTCGGGATCTGAAGCTTTCTTT.

The V and J genes are TRBV29-1 and TRBJ1-5; D is perhaps TRBD1 (5 bases). This CDR3 contains 14 residues. With 4 bases removed from V and 1 base from J, the gap between germline ends came to 11 bases. The V gene's germline CDR1 is SQVTM and CDR2 ANQGSEA. CDR3 sequence: CSVAEGASNQPQHF. The CDR3 coding sequence is TGCAGCGTTGCGGAAGGGGCCAGCAATCAGCCCCAGCATTTT.

The chain combines TRBV18 with TRBJ2-4; a possible D gene is TRBD2 (6 bases). The CDR3 totals 16 residues. The germline V gene has CDR1 KGHSH and CDR2 LQKENI. Between the trimmed V and J ends, which lost 2 bases and 9 bases, there was a span of 20 bases. The CDR3 reads CASSPSGRDFGRIQYF. The CDR3 coding sequence is TGTGCCAGCTCACCATCAGGCCGGGACTTTGGTCGCATTCAGTACTTC.

The gene calls are TRBV6-6 and TRBJ2-4; D unresolved. Looked up from germline, CDR1 is MNHNY and CDR2 is SVGAGI (reference sequence). The V end lost 2 bases, the J end lost 2 bases, and 13 bases lay between the germline ends. The CDR3 totals 16 residues. This CDR3 reads CASSYGQARTKNIQYF. The CDR3 nucleotides are TGTGCCAGCAGTTACGGGCAGGCCAGAACCAAAAACATTCAGTACTTC.

The chain is built from TRBV7-3 and TRBJ2-1; TRBD2 might be the D (6 bases). Per the germline V gene, CDR1 is SGHTA and CDR2 is FQGTGA. V lost 5 bases, J lost 3 bases, and 17 bases lay in between. The CDR3 totals 16 residues. In DNA form, the CDR3 reads TGTGCCAGCAGCCTACTAGCCGGGGATCTCTACAATGAGCAGTTCTTC. As protein: CASSLLAGDLYNEQFF. Together with reference TRBV7-3 and TRBJ2-1, the CDR3 gives the full variable domain: GAGVSQTPSNKVTEKGKYVELRCDPISGHTALYWYRQSLGQGPEFLIYFQGTGAADDSGLPNDRFFAVRPEGSVSTLKIQRTERGDSAVYLCASSLLAGDLYNEQFFGPGTRLTVL.

The chain joins TRBV27 to TRBJ2-2; 11 bases align to TRBD2. The CDR3 length is 18 residues. Trimming removed 1 base from V and 1 base from J; junction bases left unmatched: 5. Germline CDR1 is MNHEY and CDR2 is SMNVEV (reference sequence). CDR3 coding DNA: TGTGCCAGCAGTTTATTTAGGGGACTAGCGGTGAACACCGGGGAGCTGTTTTTT. Translation gives CASSLFRGLAVNTGELFF.

This clone occurred once. The V and J genes are TRBV4-1 and TRBJ2-1; 12 bases match TRBD2. This CDR3 region has 16 residues. V dropped 5 bases and J dropped 8; count of bases not matched to a gene: 10. Per the germline V gene, CDR1 is MGHRA and CDR2 is YSYEKL. This chain's CDR3 is CASSVSGLAGGDEQFF. CDR3 in DNA: TGCGCCAGCAGCGTGTCCGGCCTAGCGGGAGGGGATGAGCAGTTCTTC.

V and J are TRBV27 and TRBJ1-1, with D tentatively TRBD1 (5 bases). With 4 bases removed from V and 0 bases from J, the gap between germline ends came to 9 bases. The CDR3 totals 14 residues. Germline V gene sequence: CDR1 MNHEY, CDR2 SMNVEV (reference sequence). CDR3 protein: CASSSTVMNTEAFF. CDR3 sequence (DNA): TGTGCCAGCAGTTCGACAGTTATGAACACTGAAGCTTTCTTT.

The V and J genes are TRBV2 and TRBJ1-1; 9 positions match TRBD1. Germline CDR1 is SNHLY and CDR2 is FYNNEI. J lost 1 base, V lost 6 bases, and 3 bases had no gene match. The CDR3 has 14 residues. The DNA for the CDR3 is TGTGCCAGCAGGACAGGGGGGGAGAACACTGAAGCTTTCTTT. This translates into CASRTGGENTEAFF.

This sequence joins TRBV7-2 and TRBJ2-7, with 9 positions matching TRBD2. Germline-derived CDR1 and CDR2 are SGHTA and FQGNSA. The CDR3 length is 15 residues. V shed 3 bases and J 3 bases; nucleotides not matched to a gene: 6. CDR3 protein: CASSLAGGIYYEQYF. Written as DNA, the CDR3 is TGTGCCAGCAGCTTGGCGGGGGGGATCTACTACGAGCAGTACTTC.

This chain's CDR3 is CASSPDRGRSTDTQYF. The CDR3 DNA follows: TGCGCCAGCAGCCCCGACAGGGGGCGTAGCACAGATACGCAGTATTTT. The chain recombines TRBV4-1 with TRBJ2-3; TRBD1 matches 10 bases. The junction had 4 bases not matched to a gene; V was cut back by 4 bases and J by 0 bases. The V gene's germline CDR1 is MGHRA and CDR2 YSYEKL. The CDR3 is 16 residues long.

The chain joins TRBV5-4 to TRBJ2-1; 12 bases are shared with TRBD2. The CDR3 length is 16 residues. Per the germline V gene, CDR1 is SGHNT and CDR2 is YYREEE (reference sequence). V shed 4 bases, J shed 1 base, and the junction held 3 bases outside the gene matches. This CDR3 reads CASSPTSGGSYNEQFF. The CDR3 coding sequence is TGTGCCAGCAGCCCGACTAGCGGGGGTTCCTACAATGAGCAGTTCTTC. Filled out from reference TRBV5-4 and TRBJ2-1, the complete variable domain reads ETGVTQSPTHLIKTRGQQVTLRCSSQSGHNTVSWYQQALGQGPQFIFQYYREEENGRGNFPPRFSGLQFPNYSSELNVNALELDDSALYLCASSPTSGGSYNEQFFGPGTRLTVL.

The chain is built from TRBV5-6 and TRBJ2-3; 9 bases match TRBD1. This CDR3 contains 16 residues. The germline V gene encodes CDR1 SGHDT and CDR2 YYEEEE. The J segment lost 2 bases and the V segment lost 0 bases, leaving 4 bases of the junction unmatched. The CDR3 here is CASSLDRGRDTDTQYF. The DNA of the CDR3 is TGTGCCAGCAGCTTGGACAGGGGGCGAGACACAGATACGCAGTATTTT.

V and J are TRBV6-5 and TRBJ1-2, with 7 bases lining up with TRBD1. V lost 6 bases, J lost 2 bases, and 9 bases stayed unmatched. Germline CDR1 MNHEY, CDR2 SVGAGI. There are 15 residues in the CDR3. CDR3 DNA sequence: TGTGCCAGCAGGACAGTGGAGGGGGCAAACTATGGCTACACCTTC. Its translation is CASRTVEGANYGYTF.

This clone was recorded only once. This sequence joins TRBV11-3 and TRBJ2-2, with 8 bases fitting TRBD2. With 2 bases clipped from V and 2 bases from J, the junction kept 7 bases outside the gene matches. The CDR3 runs to 17 residues. CDR1 SGHNT and CDR2 YENEEA come from the germline V gene. The CDR3 DNA sequence: TGTGCCAGCAGCTTATCGCTGGGACTAGGTAACACCGGGGAGCTGTTTTTT. Translating gives CASSLSLGLGNTGELFF.

Details on this clone: This specimen includes other DNA sequences encoding the same CDR3. V and J are TRBV5-1 and TRBJ2-3; D gene ambiguous. Germline V CDR1 and CDR2: SGHRS, YFSETQ. This CDR3 region has 14 residues. V was shortened by 0 bases and J by 2 bases, with 7 bases between the two germline ends. The CDR3 nucleotides read TGCGCCAGCAGCTTGGGGCAGAACACAGATACGCAGTATTTT. Translated, it gives CASSLGQNTDTQYF.

The rearrangement joins TRBV5-1 to TRBJ2-7, with D perhaps TRBD1 (6 bases). Trimming pared 2 bases from V and 5 bases from J, leaving 14 bases between. From germline, CDR1 is SGHRS and CDR2 YFSETQ. CDR3 length: 14 amino acids. CDR3 region: CASSLQDRVNEQYF. CDR3 DNA: TGCGCCAGCAGCTTACAGGACAGAGTTAACGAGCAGTACTTC.

The chain has TRBV7-8 and TRBJ2-7; 8 nucleotides agree with TRBD2. The junction had 14 bases not matched to a gene; V was cut back by 7 bases and J by 6 bases. The CDR3 is 15 amino acids. Per the germline V gene, CDR1 is SGHVS and CDR2 is FQNEAQ. Here the CDR3 DNA reads TGTGCCAGCACCTACATAACTAGCGGTCGGTCCGAGCAGTACTTC. Translating it yields CASTYITSGRSEQYF.